Presented here are 13 T cell receptor beta chains from one specimen sequenced in a study of T-cell reconstitution after alpha-beta-depleted transplantation in children. A TCRbeta library incorporating unique molecular identifiers was prepared. MiXCR, applied by TCRdb to the PCR reads, yields one record per CDR3 protein. The sample yields about 170,000 distinct CDR3 sequences, approximately 12% seen once. The sequences come from PBMCs, collected before TCRalphabeta/CD19-depleted stem cell transplant. The receptors stem from a boy aged 2-15 years with acute myeloid leukemia, due to receive a stem cell transplant.

In this sample, this clonotype turned up many times. The chain links TRBV20-1 to TRBJ2-6, with a tentative D call TRBD2 (5 bases). The length of the CDR3 is 14 residues. Germline assignment: CDR1 DFQATT and CDR2 SNEGSKA (reference sequence). Trimming took 6 bases from V and 0 from J, leaving 9 bases between them. CDR3 nucleotide sequence: TGCAGTGCAGAGCGGTCCTCTGGGGCCAACGTCCTGACTTTC. Its translation: CSAERSSGANVLTF.

The chain has TRBV20-1 and TRBJ2-5; TRBD2 matches at 8 bases. Losses at the gene ends were 1 base for V and 1 base for J; bases not matched to a gene: 14. The CDR3 is made up of 18 amino acids. Germline CDR1 and CDR2: DFQATT and SNEGSKA (reference sequence). This chain's CDR3 is CSARGIAGSTATQETQYF. In DNA form, the CDR3 reads TGCAGTGCTAGAGGAATAGCGGGGAGCACCGCTACCCAAGAGACCCAGTACTTC.

In its sample, this clonotype was seen many times. This chain uses TRBV20-1 with TRBJ1-4; the match to TRBD1 covers 11 bases. This CDR3 comprises 15 residues. The V segment lost 6 bases and the J segment 5 bases; nucleotides outside the gene matches: 8. Germline V lookup: CDR1 DFQATT, CDR2 SNEGSKA (reference sequence). CDR3 region: CSAIPGQGGNEKLFF. The CDR3 nucleotides are TGCAGTGCAATACCGGGACAGGGGGGCAATGAAAAACTGTTTTTT.

This clonotype was picked up many times. V is TRBV2 and J is TRBJ1-1; D gene unclear. Trimming left V 6 bases short and J 0 bases short, with 11 bases between. The CDR3 has 14 residues. CDR1 is SNHLY, CDR2 FYNNEI, per germline. The CDR3 spells CASRAGNMNTEAFF. CDR3 sequence (DNA): TGTGCCAGCAGGGCGGGAAACATGAACACTGAAGCTTTCTTT.

In this sample, this clonotype turned up many times. The rearrangement joins TRBV28 to TRBJ1-2; TRBD1 matches 10 bases. Looked up from germline, CDR1 is MDHEN and CDR2 is SYDVKM. This CDR3 is built from 13 residues. Unmatched junction bases numbered 5, after V lost 5 bases and J lost 8 bases. The CDR3 sequence is CASSQGQGVGYTF. CDR3 nucleotide sequence: TGTGCCAGCAGTCAAGGACAGGGGGTGGGCTACACCTTC.

Many counts were recorded for this clonotype. The chain employs TRBV5-1 and TRBJ2-6, with D possibly being TRBD1 or TRBD2 (5 bases each). The CDR3 totals 16 residues. V was cut by 0 bases and J by 1 base, with 8 bases left in between. CDR1 and CDR2 from the germline V gene are SGHRS and YFSETQ. The chain's CDR3 is CASSLAGSSGANVLTF. The CDR3 bases are TGCGCCAGCAGCTTGGCAGGGAGTTCTGGGGCCAACGTCCTGACTTTC.

This chain links TRBV4-1 with TRBJ2-4; perhaps TRBD1 as D (5 bases). CDR1 MGHRA and CDR2 YSYEKL come from the germline V gene. This CDR3 has 17 residues. The V gene lost 3 bases and the J gene lost 0 bases, with 15 bases spanning the gap. CDR3 amino acids: CASSHETVSLAKNIQYF. The CDR3 bases are TGCGCCAGCAGCCACGAGACAGTCTCGCTAGCCAAAAACATTCAGTACTTC.

This clonotype was seen repeatedly, ten times or more. The genes are TRBV19 and TRBJ1-2; D unclear. Germline CDR1 and CDR2: LNHDA and SQIVND (reference sequence). V lost 3 bases, J lost 6 bases, and 11 bases lay in between. CDR3 length equals 13 residues. The CDR3 loop is CASSIRRNDGYTF. In DNA form, the CDR3 reads TGTGCCAGTAGTATTAGGCGGAACGATGGCTACACCTTC.

The table lists this clonotype with a few counts. The rearrangement joins TRBV7-9 to TRBJ2-3; D remains ambiguous. Germline V gene sequence: CDR1 SEHNR, CDR2 FQNEAQ (reference sequence). The CDR3 consists of 15 residues. V lost 0 bases, J lost 4 bases, and 11 bases lay in between. The CDR3 here is CASSLASGWADTQYF. CDR3 DNA: TGTGCCAGCAGCTTAGCGTCCGGGTGGGCAGATACGCAGTATTTT. Full variable domain (rest looked up from reference TRBV7-9 and TRBJ2-3): DTGVSQNPRHKITKRGQNVTFRCDPISEHNRLYWYRQTLGQGPEFLTYFQNEAQLEKSRLLSDRFSAERPKGSFSTLEIQRTEQGDSAMYLCASSLASGWADTQYFGPGTRLTVL.

The chain is built from TRBV15 and TRBJ1-5, with D maybe TRBD1 (5 bases). The V gene lost 8 bases and the J gene lost 2 bases, with 25 bases spanning the gap. CDR1 LNHNV and CDR2 YYDKDF come from the germline V gene (reference sequence). The CDR3 has 18 residues. The CDR3 nucleotides read TGTGCCACCGGCGGCCGCGGGGGGATATGGGTGGGCAATCAGCCCCAGCATTTT. Its translation is CATGGRGGIWVGNQPQHF.

This clonotype was observed at least ten times. This chain's CDR3 is CASSLQSGSSYEQYF. The CDR3 DNA follows: TGTGCCAGCAGCTTACAATCAGGCAGCTCCTACGAGCAGTACTTC. J is TRBJ2-7 and V is TRBV7-2; D is unresolved. Trimming cost V 2 bases and J 0 bases, with 11 bases left between them. The CDR3 covers 15 residues. Germline V gene lookup returns CDR1 SGHTA and CDR2 FQGNSA.

This clonotype was counted many times. The chain has TRBV27 and TRBJ2-3; D remains unclear. The V end was cut by 3 bases, the J end by 5 bases, with 18 bases between. This CDR3 has 16 residues. The germline CDR1 and CDR2 sequences are MNHEY and SMNVEV (reference sequence). The CDR3 region is CASSFLSPASGDTQYF. The DNA of the CDR3 is TGTGCCAGCAGTTTCCTCTCCCCAGCTTCGGGAGATACGCAGTATTTT.

This clonotype occurred many times. The chain uses TRBV7-9 and TRBJ2-3; unclear D gene. Germline V gene sequence: CDR1 SEHNR, CDR2 FQNEAQ (reference sequence). The V end was cut by 3 bases, the J end by 2 bases, with 9 bases between. The CDR3 sequence is 14 residues long. The CDR3 bases are TGTGCCAGCAGCTTCGCGATTCCCACAGATACGCAGTATTTT. Protein product: CASSFAIPTDTQYF.